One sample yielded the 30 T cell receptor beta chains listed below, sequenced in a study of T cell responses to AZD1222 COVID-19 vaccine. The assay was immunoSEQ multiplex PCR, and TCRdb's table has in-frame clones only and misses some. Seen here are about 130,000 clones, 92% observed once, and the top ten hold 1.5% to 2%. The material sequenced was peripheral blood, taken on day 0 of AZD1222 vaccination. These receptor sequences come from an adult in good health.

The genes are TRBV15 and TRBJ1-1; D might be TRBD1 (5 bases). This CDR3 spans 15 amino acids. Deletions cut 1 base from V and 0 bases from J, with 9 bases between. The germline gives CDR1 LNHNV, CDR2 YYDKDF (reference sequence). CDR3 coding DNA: TGTGCCACCAGCAGAGGTGGGGCCATGAACACTGAAGCTTTCTTT. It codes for CATSRGGAMNTEAFF.

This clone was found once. The CDR3: CASSLHIAGAYEQYF. CDR3 bases: TGTGCCAGCAGCCTGCATATAGCGGGAGCCTACGAGCAGTACTTC. The rearrangement uses TRBV3-1 (or the pseudogene TRBV3-2) and TRBJ2-7, with 9 bases that match TRBD2. The V segment lost 4 bases and the J segment 2 bases; nucleotides outside the gene matches: 6. Germline V gene sequence: CDR1 LGHDT, CDR2 YNNKEL (reference sequence). CDR3 length: 15 amino acids.

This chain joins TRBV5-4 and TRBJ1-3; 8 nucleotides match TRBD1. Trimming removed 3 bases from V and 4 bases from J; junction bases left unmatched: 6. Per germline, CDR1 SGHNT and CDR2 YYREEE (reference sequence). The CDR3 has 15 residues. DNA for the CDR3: TGTGCCAGCAGCTCCGACAGGGGTCCAGGAAACACCATATATTTT. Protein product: CASSSDRGPGNTIYF. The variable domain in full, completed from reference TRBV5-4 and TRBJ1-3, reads ETGVTQSPTHLIKTRGQQVTLRCSSQSGHNTVSWYQQALGQGPQFIFQYYREEENGRGNFPPRFSGLQFPNYSSELNVNALELDDSALYLCASSSDRGPGNTIYFGEGSWLTVV.

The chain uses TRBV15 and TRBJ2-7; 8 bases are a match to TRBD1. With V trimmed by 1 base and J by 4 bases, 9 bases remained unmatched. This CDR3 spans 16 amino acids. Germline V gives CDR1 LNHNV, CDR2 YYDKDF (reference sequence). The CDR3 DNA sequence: TGTGCCACCAGCAGAGTCTTTACAGGGGGTTTTTACGAGCAGTACTTC. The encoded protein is CATSRVFTGGFYEQYF.

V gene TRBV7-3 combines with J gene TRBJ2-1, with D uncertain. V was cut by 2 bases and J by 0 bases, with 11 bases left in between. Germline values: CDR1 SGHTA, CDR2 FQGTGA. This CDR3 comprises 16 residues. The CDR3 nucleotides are TGTGCCAGCAGCTTATCGGCCCTTAGCTCCTACAATGAGCAGTTCTTC. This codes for CASSLSALSSYNEQFF. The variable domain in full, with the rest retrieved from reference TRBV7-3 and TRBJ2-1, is GAGVSQTPSNKVTEKGKYVELRCDPISGHTALYWYRQSLGQGPEFLIYFQGTGAADDSGLPNDRFFAVRPEGSVSTLKIQRTERGDSAVYLCASSLSALSSYNEQFFGPGTRLTVL.

The CDR3 sequence is CASSLVGGSYNSPLHF. Written as DNA, the CDR3 is TGTGCCAGCAGCTTGGTTGGGGGTTCCTATAATTCACCCCTCCACTTT. The chain has TRBV5-5 and TRBJ1-6, with TRBD1 as a possible D gene (5 bases). The CDR3 consists of 16 residues. Germline V gene data show CDR1 as SGHKS and CDR2 as YYEKEE (reference sequence). Trimming pared 0 bases from V and 1 base from J, leaving 8 bases between.

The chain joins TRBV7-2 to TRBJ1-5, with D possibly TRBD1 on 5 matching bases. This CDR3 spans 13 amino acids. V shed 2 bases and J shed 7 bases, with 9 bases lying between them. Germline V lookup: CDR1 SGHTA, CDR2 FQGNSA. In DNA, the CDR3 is TGTGCCAGCAGCTTACAGGGAGTCCAGCCCCAGCATTTT. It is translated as CASSLQGVQPQHF.

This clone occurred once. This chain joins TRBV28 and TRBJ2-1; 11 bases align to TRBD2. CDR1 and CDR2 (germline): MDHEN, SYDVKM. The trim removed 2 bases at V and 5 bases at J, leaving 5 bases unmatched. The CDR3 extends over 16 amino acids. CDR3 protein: CASSLVAGGLNNEQFF. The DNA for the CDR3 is TGTGCCAGCAGTTTAGTAGCGGGGGGGCTGAACAATGAGCAGTTCTTC.

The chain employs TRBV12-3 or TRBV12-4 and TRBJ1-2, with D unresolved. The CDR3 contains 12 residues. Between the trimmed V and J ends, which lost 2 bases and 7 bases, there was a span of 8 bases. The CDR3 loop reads CASSLKVGGYTF. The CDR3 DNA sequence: TGTGCCAGCAGTTTAAAGGTCGGTGGCTACACCTTC.

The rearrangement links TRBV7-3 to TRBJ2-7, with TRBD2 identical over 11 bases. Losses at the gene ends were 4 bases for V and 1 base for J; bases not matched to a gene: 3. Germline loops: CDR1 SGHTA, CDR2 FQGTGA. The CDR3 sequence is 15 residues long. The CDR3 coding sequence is TGTGCCAGCAGCTCTAGCGGGGGGCCTTCCTACGAGCAGTACTTC. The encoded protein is CASSSSGGPSYEQYF.

DNA for the CDR3: TGTGCCAGCACTCCAGGGGGTAATTCACCCCTCCACTTT. Amino acid sequence: CASTPGGNSPLHF. The chain uses TRBV6-6 and TRBJ1-6, with 7 bases matching TRBD1. V trimming: 7 bases; J trimming: 6 bases; junction bases outside the gene matches: 3. The CDR3 sequence is 13 residues long. Germline-derived CDR1 and CDR2 are MNHNY and SVGAGI (reference sequence).

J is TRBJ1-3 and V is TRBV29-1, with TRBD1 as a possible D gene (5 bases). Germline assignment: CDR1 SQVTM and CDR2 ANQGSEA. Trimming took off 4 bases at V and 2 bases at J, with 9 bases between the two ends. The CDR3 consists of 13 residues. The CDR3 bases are TGCAGCGTTGCGAACAGGACTGGAAACACCATATATTTT. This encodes CSVANRTGNTIYF.

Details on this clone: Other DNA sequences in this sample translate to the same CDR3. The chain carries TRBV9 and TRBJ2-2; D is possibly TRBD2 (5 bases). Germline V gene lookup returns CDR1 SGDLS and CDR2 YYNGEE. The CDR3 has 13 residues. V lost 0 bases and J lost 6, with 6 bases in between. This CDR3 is CASSVVGAGELFF. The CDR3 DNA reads TGTGCCAGCAGCGTAGTGGGAGCCGGGGAGCTGTTTTTT.

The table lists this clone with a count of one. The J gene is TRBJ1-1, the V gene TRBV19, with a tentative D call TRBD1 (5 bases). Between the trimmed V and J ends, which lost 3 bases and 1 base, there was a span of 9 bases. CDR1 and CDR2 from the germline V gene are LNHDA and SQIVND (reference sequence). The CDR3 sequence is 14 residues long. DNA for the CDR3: TGTGCCAGTAGTATTGGGGGGGGGAACACTGAAGCTTTCTTT. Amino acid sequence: CASSIGGGNTEAFF.

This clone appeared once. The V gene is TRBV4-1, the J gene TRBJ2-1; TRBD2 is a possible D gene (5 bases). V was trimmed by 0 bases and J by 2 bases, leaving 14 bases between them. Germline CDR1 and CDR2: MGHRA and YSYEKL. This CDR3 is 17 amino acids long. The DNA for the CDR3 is TGCGCCAGCAGCCAAGATGAGGGCCGGCCAGCCTACAATGAGCAGTTCTTC. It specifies CASSQDEGRPAYNEQFF.

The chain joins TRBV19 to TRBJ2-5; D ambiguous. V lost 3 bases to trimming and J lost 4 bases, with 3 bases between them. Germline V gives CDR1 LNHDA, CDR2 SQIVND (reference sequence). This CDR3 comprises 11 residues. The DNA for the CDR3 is TGTGCCAGTAGTATTAGAGAGACCCAGTACTTC. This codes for CASSIRETQYF.

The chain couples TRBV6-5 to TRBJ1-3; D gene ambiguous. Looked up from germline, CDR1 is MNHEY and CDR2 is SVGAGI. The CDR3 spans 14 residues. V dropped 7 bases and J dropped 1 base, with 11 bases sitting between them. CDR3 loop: CASTLGASGNTIYF. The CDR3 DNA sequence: TGTGCCAGCACCCTGGGCGCGTCTGGAAACACCATATATTTT.

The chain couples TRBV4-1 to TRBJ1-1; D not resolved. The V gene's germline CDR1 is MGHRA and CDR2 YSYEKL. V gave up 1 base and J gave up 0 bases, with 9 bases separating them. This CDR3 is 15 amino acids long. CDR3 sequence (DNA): TGCGCCAGCAGCCAAGTCATACGCCTGAACACTGAAGCTTTCTTT. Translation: CASSQVIRLNTEAFF.

Here the CDR3 reads CAWTAGTGGTGELFF. The CDR3 DNA reads TGTGCCTGGACGGCCGGGACAGGGGGGACCGGGGAGCTGTTTTTT. The V gene is TRBV30, the J gene TRBJ2-2, with 11 nucleotides matching TRBD1. The CDR3 contains 15 residues. Germline V gene lookup returns CDR1 GTSNPN and CDR2 SVGIG (reference sequence). J lost 5 bases, V lost 4 bases, and 6 bases had no gene match.

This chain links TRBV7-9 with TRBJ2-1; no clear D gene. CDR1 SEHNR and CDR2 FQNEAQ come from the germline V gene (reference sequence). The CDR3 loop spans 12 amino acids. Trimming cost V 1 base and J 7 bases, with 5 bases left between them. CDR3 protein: CASSLVGNEQFF. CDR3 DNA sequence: TGTGCCAGCAGCTTAGTTGGGAATGAGCAGTTCTTC.

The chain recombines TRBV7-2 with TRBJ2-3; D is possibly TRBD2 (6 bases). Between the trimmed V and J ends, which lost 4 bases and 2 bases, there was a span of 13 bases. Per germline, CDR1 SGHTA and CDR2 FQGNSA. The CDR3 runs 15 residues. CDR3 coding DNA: TGTGCCAGCAGCTCCATGGGGGACTTCACAGATACGCAGTATTTT. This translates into CASSSMGDFTDTQYF.

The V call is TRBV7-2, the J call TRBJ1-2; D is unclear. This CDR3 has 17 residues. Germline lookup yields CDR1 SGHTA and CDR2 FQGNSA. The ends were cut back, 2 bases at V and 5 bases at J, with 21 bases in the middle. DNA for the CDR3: TGTGCCAGCAGCTTAAATGGTCCCAGCCTCGCGGGGTATGGCTACACCTTC. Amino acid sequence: CASSLNGPSLAGYGYTF.

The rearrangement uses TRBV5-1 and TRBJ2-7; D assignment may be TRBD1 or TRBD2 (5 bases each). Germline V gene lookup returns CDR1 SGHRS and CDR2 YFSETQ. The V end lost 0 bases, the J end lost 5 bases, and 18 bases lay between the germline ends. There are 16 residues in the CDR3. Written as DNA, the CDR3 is TGCGCCAGCAGCTTGGGAGTGGACGGGGCCCGGGACGAGCAGTACTTC. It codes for CASSLGVDGARDEQYF.

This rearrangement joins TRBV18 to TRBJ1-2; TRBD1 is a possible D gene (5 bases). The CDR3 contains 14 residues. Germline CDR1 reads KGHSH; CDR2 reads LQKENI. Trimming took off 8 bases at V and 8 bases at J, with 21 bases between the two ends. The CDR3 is CASLPGKGTSGYTF. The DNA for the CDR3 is TGTGCCAGCCTCCCGGGGAAGGGGACGAGCGGCTACACCTTC.

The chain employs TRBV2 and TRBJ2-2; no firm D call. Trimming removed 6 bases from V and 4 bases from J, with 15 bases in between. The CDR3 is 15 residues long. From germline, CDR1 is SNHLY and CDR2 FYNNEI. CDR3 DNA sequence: TGTGCCAGCAGCCCCGATTACTCGATCACCGGGGAGCTGTTTTTT. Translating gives CASSPDYSITGELFF.

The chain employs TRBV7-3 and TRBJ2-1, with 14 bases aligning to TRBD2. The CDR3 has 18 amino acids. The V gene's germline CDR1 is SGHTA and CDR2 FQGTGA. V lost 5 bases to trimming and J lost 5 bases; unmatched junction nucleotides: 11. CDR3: CASSTNPRTSGGNNEQFF. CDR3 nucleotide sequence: TGTGCCAGCAGCACCAATCCCCGGACTAGCGGGGGGAACAATGAGCAGTTCTTC.

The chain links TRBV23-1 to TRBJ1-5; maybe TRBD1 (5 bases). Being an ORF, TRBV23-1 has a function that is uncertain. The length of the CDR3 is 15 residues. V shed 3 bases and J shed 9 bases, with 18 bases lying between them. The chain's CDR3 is CASSHPGTARGPQHF. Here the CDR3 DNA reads TGCGCCAGCAGTCATCCTGGGACGGCCCGGGGGCCCCAGCATTTT.

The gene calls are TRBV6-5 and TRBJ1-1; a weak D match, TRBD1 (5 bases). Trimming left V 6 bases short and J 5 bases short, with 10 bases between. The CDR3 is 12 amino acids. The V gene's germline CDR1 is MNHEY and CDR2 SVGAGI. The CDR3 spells CASRLGETEAFF. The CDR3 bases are TGTGCCAGCAGATTGGGGGAGACTGAAGCTTTCTTT.

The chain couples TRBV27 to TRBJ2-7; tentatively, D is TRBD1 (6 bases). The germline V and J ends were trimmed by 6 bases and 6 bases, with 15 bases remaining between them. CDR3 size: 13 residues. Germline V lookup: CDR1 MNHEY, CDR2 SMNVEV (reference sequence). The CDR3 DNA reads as TGTGCCAGCAGACCGGACAGACGGGCCGAGCAGTACTTC. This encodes CASRPDRRAEQYF.

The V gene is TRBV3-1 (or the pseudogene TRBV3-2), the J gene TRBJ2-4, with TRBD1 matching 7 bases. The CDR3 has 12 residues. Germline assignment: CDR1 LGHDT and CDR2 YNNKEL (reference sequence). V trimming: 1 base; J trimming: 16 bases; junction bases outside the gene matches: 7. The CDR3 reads CASSQARQGYYF. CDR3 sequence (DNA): TGTGCCAGCAGCCAAGCTCGACAGGGTTACTACTTC.